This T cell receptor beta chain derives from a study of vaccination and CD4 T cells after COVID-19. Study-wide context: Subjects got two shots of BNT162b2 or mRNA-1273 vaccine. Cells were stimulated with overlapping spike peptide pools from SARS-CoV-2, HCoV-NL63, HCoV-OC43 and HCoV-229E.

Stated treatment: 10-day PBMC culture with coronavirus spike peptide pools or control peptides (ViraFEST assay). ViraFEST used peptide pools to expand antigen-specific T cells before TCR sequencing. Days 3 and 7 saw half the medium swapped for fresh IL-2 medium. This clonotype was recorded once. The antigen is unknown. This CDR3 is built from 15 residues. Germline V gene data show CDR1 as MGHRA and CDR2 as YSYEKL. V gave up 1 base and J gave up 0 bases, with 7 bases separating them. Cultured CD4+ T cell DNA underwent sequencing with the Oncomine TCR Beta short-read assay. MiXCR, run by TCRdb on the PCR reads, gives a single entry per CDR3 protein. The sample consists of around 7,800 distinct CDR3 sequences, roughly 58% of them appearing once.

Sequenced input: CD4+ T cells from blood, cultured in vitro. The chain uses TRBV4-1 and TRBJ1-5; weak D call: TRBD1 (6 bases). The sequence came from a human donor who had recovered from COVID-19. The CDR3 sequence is CASSQGQVSNQPQHF. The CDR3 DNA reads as TGCGCCAGCAGCCAAGGACAGGTTAGCAATCAGCCCCAGCATTTT.